This record concerns one T cell receptor beta chain sequence. TCR beta CDR3 region amplification was performed from RNA transcripts. TCR CDR3 regions were first amplified by RT-PCR with HTBI primers. TCRdb called the multiplex PCR reads again in MiXCR, with one record for every CDR3 protein. The repertoire holds approximately 560,000 distinct CDR3 sequences, with about a sixth as singletons. This entry is derived from a study of T cells in Graves' hyperthyroidism and ophthalmopathy. The patients, who ranged from 18 to 65 in age, presented with newly diagnosed hyperthyroidism lasting under 2 months. Reasons for excluding patients were uncontrolled infection, other autoimmune disease, pregnancy or lactation. Germline V gene lookup returns CDR1 KGHSH and CDR2 LQKENI. The CDR3 covers 14 residues. V trimming: 3 bases; J trimming: 2 bases; junction bases outside the gene matches: 3.

The material sequenced was blood. The sequence was obtained from a woman in her twenties or thirties with Graves' hyperthyroidism. This chain uses TRBV18 with TRBJ1-1, with TRBD1 matching over 7 bases. The CDR3 DNA reads as TGTGCCAGCTCACCGGGACAGATAAACACTGAAGCTTTCTTT. Residues: CASSPGQINTEAFF.